A selection of T cell receptor beta chains follows, all from one sample in a study of control samples from healthy donors and cancer patients. Method: immunoSEQ multiplex PCR; TCRdb's copy keeps in-frame clones and lacks some. The sample records some 130,000 clones, 80% to 95% being singletons. What was sequenced was blood. The receptors stem from a man between 35 and 55 years old in good health. The CDR3 runs from the conserved cysteine through the conserved F or W. Each record gives: J gene, D gene, V gene, clone size, CDR3 DNA, CDR3 protein. The D gene is left open where the match is weak. Clone size is given for some rows only: seen once, a few or many times, or a class if the clone is expanded.

TRBJ1-2 - TRBV25-1 - TGTGCCACCTCTCAGGAGGGCAGGCTTTATGGCTACACCTTC CATSQEGRLYGYTF
TRBJ1-1 - TRBV6-5 - TGTGCCAGCAACCCATGGGGGGGCACTGAAGCTTTCTTT CASNPWGGTEAFF
TRBJ1-5 - TRBV6-1 few TGTGCCAGCAGTGAAGCGAGAAGTCAGCCCCAGCATTTT CASSEARSQPQHF
TRBJ1-1 - TRBV10-3 once TGTGCCGCGCGGGGGAACACTGAAGCTTTCTTT CAARGNTEAFF
TRBJ1-2 - TRBV5-6 - TGTGCCAGCAGCTTGGCCAACAGCGACTATGGCTACACCTTC CASSLANSDYGYTF
TRBJ2-7 - TRBV3-1/TRBV3-2 - TGTGCCAGCAGCCAAAGCCCCAGGACTTCCTACGAGCAGTACTTC CASSQSPRTSYEQYF
TRBJ2-3 TRBD1 TRBV5-1 - TGCGCCAGCAGCTGGACCCCGGGACAGGGAATGGATACGCAGTATTTT CASSWTPGQGMDTQYF
TRBJ2-1 TRBD2 TRBV27 once TGTGCCAGCAGTTTAGAGAGCGGGGGCCAGTACAATGAGCAGTTCTTC CASSLESGGQYNEQFF
TRBJ2-7 - TRBV9 - TGTGCCAGCAGCGTGGATCCTCAACCAACCTACGAGCAGTACTTC CASSVDPQPTYEQYF
TRBJ2-2 - TRBV7-6 - TGTGCCAGCAGCGTATCGGGACCAACCTCCGGGGAGCTGTTTTTT CASSVSGPTSGELFF
TRBJ1-1 - TRBV6-6 - TGTGCCAGCAGTCCGACCAGTAACACTGAAGCTTTCTTT CASSPTSNTEAFF
TRBJ1-1 - TRBV10-1 - TGCGCCAGCAGTGAGTCGGTAGGAGGGTTCACTGAAGCTTTCTTT CASSESVGGFTEAFF
TRBJ2-2 - TRBV2 - TGTGCCAGCAGGCAGGGGTTAACCGGGGAGCTGTTTTTT CASRQGLTGELFF
TRBJ2-1 TRBD2 TRBV3-1/TRBV3-2 - TGTGCCAGCAGCCAAGAGGGGGGACTAGCGGGAGACCATGAGCAGTTCTTC CASSQEGGLAGDHEQFF
TRBJ2-3 - TRBV12-3/TRBV12-4 - TGTGCCAGCAGTTTAGCGAACTACCAGTATTTT CASSLANYQYF
TRBJ1-4 - TRBV16 - TGTGCCAGCAGCCAACTCCAGCAAGAGGGTAATGAAAAACTGTTTTTT CASSQLQQEGNEKLFF
TRBJ2-5 - TRBV19 once TGTGCCAGTAGCGGCCACCAAGAGACCCAGTACTTC CASSGHQETQYF
TRBJ2-1 - TRBV7-8 - TGTGCCAGCAGAGGAACCGTAGGGCAGTTCTTC CASRGTVGQFF